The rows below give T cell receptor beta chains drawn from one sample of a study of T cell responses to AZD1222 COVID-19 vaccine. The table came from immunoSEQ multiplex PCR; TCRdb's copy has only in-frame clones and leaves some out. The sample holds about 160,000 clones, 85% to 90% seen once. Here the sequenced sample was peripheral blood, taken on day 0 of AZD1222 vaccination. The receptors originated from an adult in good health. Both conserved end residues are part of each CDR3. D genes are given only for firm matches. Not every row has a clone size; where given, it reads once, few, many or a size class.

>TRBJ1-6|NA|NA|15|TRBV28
CASSHRLGANSPLHF
TGTGCCAGCAGCCACCGACTCGGGGCTAATTCACCCCTCCACTTT
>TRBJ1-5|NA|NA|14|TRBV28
CASSLTADNQPQHF
TGTGCCAGCAGTTTAACGGCAGATAATCAGCCCCAGCATTTT
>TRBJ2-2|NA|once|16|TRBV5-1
CASSLGRGSNTGELFF
TGCGCCAGCAGCTTGGGGCGGGGCTCGAACACCGGGGAGCTGTTTTTT
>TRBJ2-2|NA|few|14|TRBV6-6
CASIPRVHTGELFF
TGTGCCAGCATCCCAAGGGTTCACACCGGGGAGCTGTTTTTT
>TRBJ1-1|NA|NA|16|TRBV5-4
CASSSSPGTRNTEAFF
TGTGCCAGCAGCTCAAGTCCCGGGACAAGGAACACTGAAGCTTTCTTT
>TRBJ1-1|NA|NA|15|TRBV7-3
CASSLTGRGLAEAFF
TGTGCCAGCAGCTTGACAGGACGGGGGTTGGCTGAAGCTTTCTTT
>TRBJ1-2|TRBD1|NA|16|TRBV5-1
CASSFGTAKAFYGYTF
TGCGCCAGCAGTTTCGGGACAGCAAAAGCCTTCTATGGCTACACCTTC
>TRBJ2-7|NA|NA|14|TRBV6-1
CASRDSSISYEQYF
TGTGCCAGCAGGGACAGCTCGATCTCCTACGAGCAGTACTTC
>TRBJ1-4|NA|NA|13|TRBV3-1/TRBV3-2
CASGKRGAEKLFF
TGTGCCAGCGGAAAACGAGGGGCCGAAAAACTGTTTTTT
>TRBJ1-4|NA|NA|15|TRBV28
CASSDQGVGNEKLFF
TGTGCCAGCAGTGATCAGGGAGTTGGTAATGAAAAACTGTTTTTT
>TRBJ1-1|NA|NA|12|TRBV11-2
CASSPGETEAFF
TGTGCCAGCAGCCCCGGGGAGACTGAAGCTTTCTTT
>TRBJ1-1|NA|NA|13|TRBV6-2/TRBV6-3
CASSAQVNTEAFF
TGTGCCAGCAGTGCACAGGTGAACACTGAAGCTTTCTTT
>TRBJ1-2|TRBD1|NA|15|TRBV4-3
CASSQDGAGGYGYTF
TGCGCCAGCAGCCAAGATGGGGCAGGGGGCTATGGCTACACCTTC
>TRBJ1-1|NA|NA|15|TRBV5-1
CASSPGSALNTEAFF
TGCGCCAGCAGCCCAGGGTCTGCCCTGAACACTGAAGCTTTCTTT
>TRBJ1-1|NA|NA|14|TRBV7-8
CASSLLPVVTEAFF
TGTGCCAGCAGCTTACTCCCGGTGGTTACTGAAGCTTTCTTT
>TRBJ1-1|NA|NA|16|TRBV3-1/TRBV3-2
CASSRGTGYFNTEAFF
TGTGCCAGCAGCCGGGGGACGGGGTATTTTAACACTGAAGCTTTCTTT
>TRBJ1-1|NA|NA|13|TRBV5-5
CASSLNWGTEAFF
TGTGCCAGCAGTCTAAACTGGGGGACTGAAGCTTTCTTT
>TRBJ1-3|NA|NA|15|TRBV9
CASSSWEGSGNTIYF
TGTGCCAGCAGCTCTTGGGAGGGTTCGGGAAACACCATATATTTT
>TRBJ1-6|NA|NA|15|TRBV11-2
CASSLKGAGNSPLHF
TGTGCCAGCAGCTTAAAGGGAGCAGGAAATTCACCCCTCCACTTT
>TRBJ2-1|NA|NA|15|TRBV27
CASSLFSVSYNEQFF
TGTGCCAGCAGTTTATTTAGCGTCTCCTACAATGAGCAGTTCTTC
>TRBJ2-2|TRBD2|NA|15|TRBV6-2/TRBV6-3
CASSYARGGTGELFF
TGTGCCAGCAGTTACGCCCGGGGGGGCACCGGGGAGCTGTTTTTT
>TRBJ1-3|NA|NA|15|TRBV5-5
CASSSPDTSGNTIYF
TGTGCCAGCAGCTCGCCGGACACGTCTGGAAACACCATATATTTT
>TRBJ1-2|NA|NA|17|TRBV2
CASSESPGVFYYYGYTF
TGTGCCAGCAGTGAATCTCCGGGGGTATTTTATTACTATGGCTACACCTTC
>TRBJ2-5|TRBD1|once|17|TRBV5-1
CASSLGQGARYQETQYF
TGCGCCAGCAGCTTGGGACAGGGGGCCAGGTACCAAGAGACCCAGTACTTC